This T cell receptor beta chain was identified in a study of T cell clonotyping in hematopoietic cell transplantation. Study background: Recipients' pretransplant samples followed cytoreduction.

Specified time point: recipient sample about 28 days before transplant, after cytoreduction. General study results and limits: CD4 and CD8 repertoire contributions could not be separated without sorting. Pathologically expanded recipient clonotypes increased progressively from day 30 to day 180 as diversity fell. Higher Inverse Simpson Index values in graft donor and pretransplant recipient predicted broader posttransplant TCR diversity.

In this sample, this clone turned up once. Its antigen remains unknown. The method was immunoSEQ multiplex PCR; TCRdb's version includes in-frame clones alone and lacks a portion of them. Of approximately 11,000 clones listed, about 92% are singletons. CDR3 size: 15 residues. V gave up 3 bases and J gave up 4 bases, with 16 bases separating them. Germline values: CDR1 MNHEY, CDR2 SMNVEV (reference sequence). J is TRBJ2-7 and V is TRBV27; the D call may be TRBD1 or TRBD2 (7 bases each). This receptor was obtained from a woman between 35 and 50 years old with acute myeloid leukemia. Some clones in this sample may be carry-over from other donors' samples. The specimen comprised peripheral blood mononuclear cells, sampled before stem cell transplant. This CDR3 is CASSFGQGGGYEQYF. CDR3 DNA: TGTGCCAGCAGTTTCGGCCAGGGGGGAGGGTACGAGCAGTACTTC.